This TCR beta chain is from a study of control samples from healthy donors and cancer patients. Using immunoSEQ multiplex PCR, the repertoire was profiled, and TCRdb retains in-frame clones only, with some absent. The table shows around 90,000 clones, with about 83% occurring only once. CDR1 SGHNT and CDR2 YENEEA come from the germline V gene. There are 14 residues in the CDR3. V was shortened by 5 bases and J by 2 bases, with 13 bases between the two germline ends. This clonotype originated in a woman aged 40 to 50 in good health. The specimen sequenced was blood. This chain uses TRBV11-3 with TRBJ2-7, with D tentatively TRBD2 (6 bases). The CDR3 here is CASSERGGTYEQYF. In nucleotides, the CDR3 is TGTGCCAGCAGCGAACGGGGCGGGACCTACGAGCAGTACTTC.